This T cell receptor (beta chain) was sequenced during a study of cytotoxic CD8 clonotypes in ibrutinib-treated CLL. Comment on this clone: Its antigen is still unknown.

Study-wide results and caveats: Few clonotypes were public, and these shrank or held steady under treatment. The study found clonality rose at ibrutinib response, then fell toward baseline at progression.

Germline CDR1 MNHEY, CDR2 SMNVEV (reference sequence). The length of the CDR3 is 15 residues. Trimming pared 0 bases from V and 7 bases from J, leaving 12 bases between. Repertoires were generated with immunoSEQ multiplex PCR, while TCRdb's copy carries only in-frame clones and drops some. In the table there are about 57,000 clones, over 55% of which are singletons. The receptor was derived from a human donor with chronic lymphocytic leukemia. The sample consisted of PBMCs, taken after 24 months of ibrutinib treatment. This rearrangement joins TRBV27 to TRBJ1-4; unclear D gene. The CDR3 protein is CASSLSGRFGEKLFF. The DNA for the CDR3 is TGTGCCAGCAGTTTATCGGGCCGATTCGGTGAAAAACTGTTTTTT. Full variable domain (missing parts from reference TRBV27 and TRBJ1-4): EAQVTQNPRYLITVTGKKLTVTCSQNMNHEYMSWYRQDPGLGLRQIYYSMNVEVTDKGDVPEGYKVSRKEKRNFPLILESPSPNQTSLYFCASSLSGRFGEKLFFGSGTQLSVL.